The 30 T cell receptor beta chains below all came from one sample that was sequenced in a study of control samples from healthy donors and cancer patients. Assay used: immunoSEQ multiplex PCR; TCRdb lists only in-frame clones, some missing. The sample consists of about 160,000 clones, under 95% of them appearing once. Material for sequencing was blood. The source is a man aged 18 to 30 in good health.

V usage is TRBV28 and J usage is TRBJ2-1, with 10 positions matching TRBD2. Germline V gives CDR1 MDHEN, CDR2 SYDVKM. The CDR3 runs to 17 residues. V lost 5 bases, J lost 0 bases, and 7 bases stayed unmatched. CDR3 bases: TGTGCCAGCAGTCCTGGGACTAGCGCTAGCTCCTACAATGAGCAGTTCTTC. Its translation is CASSPGTSASSYNEQFF.

CDR3 region: CASSAESGNTIYF. Written as DNA, the CDR3 is TGCGCCAGCAGTGCTGAGTCTGGAAACACCATATATTTT. The chain has TRBV5-1 and TRBJ1-3; the D is unclear. Germline loops: CDR1 SGHRS, CDR2 YFSETQ. This CDR3 has 13 amino acids. Deletions cut 5 bases from V and 1 base from J, with 7 bases between.

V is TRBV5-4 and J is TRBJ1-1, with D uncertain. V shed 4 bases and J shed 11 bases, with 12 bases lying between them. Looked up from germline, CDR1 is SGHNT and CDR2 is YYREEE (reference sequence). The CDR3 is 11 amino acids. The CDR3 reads CASSVGPRAFF. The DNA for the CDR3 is TGTGCCAGCAGCGTTGGGCCGAGGGCTTTCTTT. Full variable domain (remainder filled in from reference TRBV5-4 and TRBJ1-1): ETGVTQSPTHLIKTRGQQVTLRCSSQSGHNTVSWYQQALGQGPQFIFQYYREEENGRGNFPPRFSGLQFPNYSSELNVNALELDDSALYLCASSVGPRAFFGQGTRLTVV.

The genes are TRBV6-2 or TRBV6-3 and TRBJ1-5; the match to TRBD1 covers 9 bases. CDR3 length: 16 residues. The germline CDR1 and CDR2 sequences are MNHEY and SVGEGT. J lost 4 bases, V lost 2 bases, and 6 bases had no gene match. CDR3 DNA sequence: TGTGCCAGCAGTTACGCCGGGACAGGGTTTAATCAGCCCCAGCATTTT. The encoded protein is CASSYAGTGFNQPQHF.

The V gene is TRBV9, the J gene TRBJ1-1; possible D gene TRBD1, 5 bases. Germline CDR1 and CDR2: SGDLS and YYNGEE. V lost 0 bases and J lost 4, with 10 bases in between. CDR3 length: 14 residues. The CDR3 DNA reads TGTGCCAGCAGCGTAGGGGGGAAGGGCACTGAAGCTTTCTTT. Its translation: CASSVGGKGTEAFF.

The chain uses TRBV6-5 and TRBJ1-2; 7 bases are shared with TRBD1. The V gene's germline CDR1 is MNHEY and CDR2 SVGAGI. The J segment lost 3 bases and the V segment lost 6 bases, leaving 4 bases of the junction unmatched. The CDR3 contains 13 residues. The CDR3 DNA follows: TGTGCCAGCAGACTTGACAGGGACTATGGCTACACCTTC. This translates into CASRLDRDYGYTF.

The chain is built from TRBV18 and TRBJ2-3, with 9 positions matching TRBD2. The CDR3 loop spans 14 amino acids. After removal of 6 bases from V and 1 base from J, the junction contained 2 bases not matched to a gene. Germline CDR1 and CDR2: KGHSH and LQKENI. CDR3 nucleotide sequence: TGTGCCAGCTCCCGCGGGAGGGGCACAGATACGCAGTATTTT. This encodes CASSRGRGTDTQYF.

CDR3 DNA sequence: TGTGCCTGGTGCGGGGATCCTGCCAAAAACATTCAGTACTTC. As protein: CAWCGDPAKNIQYF. V usage is TRBV30 and J usage is TRBJ2-4, with D maybe TRBD2 (6 bases). The germline V gene encodes CDR1 GTSNPN and CDR2 SVGIG (reference sequence). V lost 5 bases, J lost 1 base, and 12 bases lay in between. The CDR3 sequence is 14 residues long.

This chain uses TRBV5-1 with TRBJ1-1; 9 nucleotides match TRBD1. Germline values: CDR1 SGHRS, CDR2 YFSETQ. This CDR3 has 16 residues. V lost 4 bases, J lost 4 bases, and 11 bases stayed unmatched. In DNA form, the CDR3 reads TGCGCCAGCAGCACCCACCCACAGGGGGCAGGCACTGAAGCTTTCTTT. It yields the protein CASSTHPQGAGTEAFF.

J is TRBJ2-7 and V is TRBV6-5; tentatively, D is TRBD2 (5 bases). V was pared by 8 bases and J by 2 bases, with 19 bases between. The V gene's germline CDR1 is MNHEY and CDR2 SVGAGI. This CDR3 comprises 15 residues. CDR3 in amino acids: CASSRAGPPTYEQYF. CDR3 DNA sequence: TGTGCCAGCTCCCGGGCGGGTCCCCCTACCTACGAGCAGTACTTC.

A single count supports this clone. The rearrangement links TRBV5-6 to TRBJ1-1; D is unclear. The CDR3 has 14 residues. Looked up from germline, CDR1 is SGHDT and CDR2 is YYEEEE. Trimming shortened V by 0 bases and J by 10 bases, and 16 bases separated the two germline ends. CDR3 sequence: CASSLGPIGVSAFF. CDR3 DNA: TGTGCCAGCAGCTTGGGCCCCATCGGGGTTTCAGCTTTCTTT.

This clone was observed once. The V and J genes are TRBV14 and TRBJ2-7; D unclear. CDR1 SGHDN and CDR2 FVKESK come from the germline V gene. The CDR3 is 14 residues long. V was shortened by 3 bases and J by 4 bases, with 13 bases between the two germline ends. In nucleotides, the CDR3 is TGTGCCAGCAGCCATTGGCAGGCCGCTTACGAGCAGTACTTC. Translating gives CASSHWQAAYEQYF.

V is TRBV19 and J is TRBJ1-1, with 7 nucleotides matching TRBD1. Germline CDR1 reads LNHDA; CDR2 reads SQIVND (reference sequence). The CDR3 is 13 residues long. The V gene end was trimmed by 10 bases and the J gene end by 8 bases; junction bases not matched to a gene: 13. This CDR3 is CATLPGGVVEAFF. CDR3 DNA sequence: TGTGCCACCCTCCCAGGGGGTGTGGTAGAAGCTTTCTTT.

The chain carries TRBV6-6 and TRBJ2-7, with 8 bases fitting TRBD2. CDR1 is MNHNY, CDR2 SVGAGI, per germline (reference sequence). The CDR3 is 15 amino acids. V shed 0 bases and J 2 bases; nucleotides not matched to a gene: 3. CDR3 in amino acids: CASSYSSGAAYEQYF. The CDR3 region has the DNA TGTGCCAGCAGTTACTCTAGCGGGGCGGCCTACGAGCAGTACTTC.

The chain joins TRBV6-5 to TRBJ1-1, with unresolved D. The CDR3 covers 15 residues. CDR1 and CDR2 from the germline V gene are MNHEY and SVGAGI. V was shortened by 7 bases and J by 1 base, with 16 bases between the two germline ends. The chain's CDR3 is CASTPAAARNTEAFF. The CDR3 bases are TGTGCCAGCACCCCGGCGGCGGCAAGGAACACTGAAGCTTTCTTT.

The CDR3 coding sequence is TGCAGCGTTGAGAGTGGGGGGCCTGAAGCTTTCTTT. Translation gives CSVESGGPEAFF. The V gene is TRBV29-1, the J gene TRBJ1-1, with D perhaps TRBD1 (6 bases). The CDR3 runs 12 residues. Between the trimmed V and J ends, which lost 3 bases and 6 bases, there was a span of 11 bases. CDR1 is SQVTM, CDR2 ANQGSEA, per germline.

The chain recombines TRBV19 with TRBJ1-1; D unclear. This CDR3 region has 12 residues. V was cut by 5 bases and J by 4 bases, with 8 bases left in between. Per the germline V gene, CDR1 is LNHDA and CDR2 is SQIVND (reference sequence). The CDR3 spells CASSVIGTEAFF. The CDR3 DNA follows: TGTGCCAGTAGTGTGATCGGCACTGAAGCTTTCTTT.

The CDR3 nucleotides are TGCGCCAGCAGTGAGCCGGGACAGGGATCTGTCGGCTACACCTTC. Translation: CASSEPGQGSVGYTF. The chain carries TRBV10-2 and TRBJ1-2, with 9 nucleotides matching TRBD1. In germline, CDR1 is WSHSY, CDR2 SAAADI. This CDR3 has 15 amino acids. The trim removed 2 bases at V and 8 bases at J, leaving 9 bases unmatched.

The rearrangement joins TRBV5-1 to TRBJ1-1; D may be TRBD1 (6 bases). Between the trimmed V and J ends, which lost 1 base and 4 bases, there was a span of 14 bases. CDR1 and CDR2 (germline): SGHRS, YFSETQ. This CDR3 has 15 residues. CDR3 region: CASSLRADSSTEAFF. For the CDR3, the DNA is TGCGCCAGCAGCTTGAGGGCGGACAGTTCCACTGAAGCTTTCTTT.

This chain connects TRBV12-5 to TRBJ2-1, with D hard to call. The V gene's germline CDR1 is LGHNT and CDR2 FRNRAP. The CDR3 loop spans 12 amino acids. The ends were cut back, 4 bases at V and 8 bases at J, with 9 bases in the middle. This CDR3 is CASGSLPDEQFF. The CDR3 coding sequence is TGTGCTAGTGGTTCCCTACCCGATGAGCAGTTCTTC.

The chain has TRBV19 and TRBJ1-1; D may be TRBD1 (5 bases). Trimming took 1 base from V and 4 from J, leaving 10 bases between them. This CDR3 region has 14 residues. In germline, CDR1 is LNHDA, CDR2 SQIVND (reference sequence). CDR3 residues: CASSIAERGTEAFF. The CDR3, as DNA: TGTGCCAGTAGTATAGCCGAAAGGGGCACTGAAGCTTTCTTT. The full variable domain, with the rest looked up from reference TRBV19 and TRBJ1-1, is DGGITQSPKYLFRKEGQNVTLSCEQNLNHDAMYWYRQDPGQGLRLIYYSQIVNDFQKGDIAEGYSVSREKKESFPLTVTSAQKNPTAFYLCASSIAERGTEAFFGQGTRLTVV.

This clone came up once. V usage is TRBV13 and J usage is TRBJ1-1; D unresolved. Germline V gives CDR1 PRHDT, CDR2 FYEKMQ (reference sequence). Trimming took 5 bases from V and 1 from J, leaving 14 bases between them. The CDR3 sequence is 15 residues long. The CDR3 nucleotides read TGTGCCAGCAGCGGCCCGCGAATCTGGAACACTGAAGCTTTCTTT. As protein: CASSGPRIWNTEAFF.

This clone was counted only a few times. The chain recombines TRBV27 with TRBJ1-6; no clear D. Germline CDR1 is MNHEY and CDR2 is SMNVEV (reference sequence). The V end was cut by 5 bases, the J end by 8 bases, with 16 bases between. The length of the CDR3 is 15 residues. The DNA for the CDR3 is TGTGCCAGCAGTGCGGAAGCCCTACCCGATTCACCCCTCCACTTT. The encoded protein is CASSAEALPDSPLHF.

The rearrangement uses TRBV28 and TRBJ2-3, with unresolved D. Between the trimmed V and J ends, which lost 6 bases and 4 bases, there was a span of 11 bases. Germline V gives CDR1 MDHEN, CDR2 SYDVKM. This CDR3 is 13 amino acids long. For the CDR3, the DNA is TGTGCCAGCAGCCGCCGGATGGCAGATACGCAGTATTTT. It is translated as CASSRRMADTQYF.

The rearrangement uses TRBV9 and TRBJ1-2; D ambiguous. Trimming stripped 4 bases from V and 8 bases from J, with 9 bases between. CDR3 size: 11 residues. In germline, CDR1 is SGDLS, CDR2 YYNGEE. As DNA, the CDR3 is TGTGCCAGCAGCTCCAGAGGGGGCTACACCTTC. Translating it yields CASSSRGGYTF.

The CDR3 loop is CASSRRDSRANEKLFF. The DNA of the CDR3 is TGTGCCAGCAGCCGACGGGACTCTAGGGCTAATGAAAAACTGTTTTTT. The chain carries TRBV7-9 and TRBJ1-4; weak D call: TRBD1 (5 bases). CDR1 is SEHNR and CDR2 is FQNEAQ in the germline V gene (reference sequence). CDR3 length: 16 residues. V was shortened by 5 bases and J by 3 bases, with 16 bases between the two germline ends.

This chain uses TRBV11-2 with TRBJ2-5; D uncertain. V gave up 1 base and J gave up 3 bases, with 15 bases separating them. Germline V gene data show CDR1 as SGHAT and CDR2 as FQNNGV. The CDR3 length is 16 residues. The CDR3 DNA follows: TGTGCCAGCAGCTTAGCACGGATGAAAGCTGAAGAGACCCAGTACTTC. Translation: CASSLARMKAEETQYF.

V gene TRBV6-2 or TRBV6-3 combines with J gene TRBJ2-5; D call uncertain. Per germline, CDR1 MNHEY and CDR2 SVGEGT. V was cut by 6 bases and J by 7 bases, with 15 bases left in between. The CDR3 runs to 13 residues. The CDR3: CASSDIGTRTQYF. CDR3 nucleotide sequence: TGTGCCAGCAGCGACATCGGAACGCGGACCCAGTACTTC.

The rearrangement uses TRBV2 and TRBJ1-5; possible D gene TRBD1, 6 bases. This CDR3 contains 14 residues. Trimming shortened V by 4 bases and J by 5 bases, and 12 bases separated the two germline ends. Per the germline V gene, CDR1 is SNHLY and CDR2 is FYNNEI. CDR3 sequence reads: CASSASDRDQPQHF. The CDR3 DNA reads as TGTGCCAGCAGTGCTTCGGACAGAGATCAGCCCCAGCATTTT.

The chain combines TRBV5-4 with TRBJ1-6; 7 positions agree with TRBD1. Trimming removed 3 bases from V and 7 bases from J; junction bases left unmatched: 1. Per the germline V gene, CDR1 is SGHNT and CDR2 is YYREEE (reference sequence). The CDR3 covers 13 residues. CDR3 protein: CASSSDRNSPLHF. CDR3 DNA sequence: TGTGCCAGCAGCTCGGACAGGAATTCACCCCTCCACTTT.